Sequencing of this TCR beta chain was carried out in a study of response to subunit inactivated influenza vaccine. V lost 1 base and J lost 3, with 9 bases in between. This CDR3 is built from 15 residues. The germline CDR1 and CDR2 sequences are LGHNA and YSLEER. Study-level points and caveats: The authors offered the suggestion that each seasonal influenza vaccination recruits few new T cells.

Using its own MiXCR run on the RT-PCR reads, TCRdb lists one record per CDR3 protein. The table includes around 710,000 distinct CDR3 sequences, over 11% detected once. As for this clonotype: Its specificity is unknown.

The J gene is TRBJ2-2, the V gene TRBV4-3; D is ambiguous. The specimen comprised PBMCs from blood, sampled less than 15 days before vaccination. This clonotype originated in a middle-aged man who received an inactivated influenza vaccine. For the CDR3, the DNA is TGCGCCAGCAGCCAAGTTGTAGGGTACACCGGGGAGCTGTTTTTT. It yields the protein CASSQVVGYTGELFF.